This TCR beta chain was sequenced during a study of human T cells and chemical hapten exposure. Study-wide context: The study enrolled mostly female patients with alopecia areata, totalis or universalis. Study-level points and caveats: The number of TCRs above 1 in 1000 frequency did not change after DPC sensitization.

This clonotype has at least ten counts. What it binds is not known. The library put unique molecular identifiers onto individual cDNA molecules. Via MiXCR, TCRdb re-called the RACE reads, giving one row per CDR3 protein. The profile shows tens of thousands of distinct CDR3 sequences, approximately 8% of them singletons. The CDR3 is 15 residues long. V dropped 1 base and J dropped 4 bases, with 11 bases sitting between them. Germline V gives CDR1 SGHKS, CDR2 YYEKEE (reference sequence). Indicated time point: patch test 1, 2 weeks after DPC sensitization. Regarding treatment: therapeutic diphenylcyclopropenone sensitization with weekly scalp DPC.

The chain is built from TRBV5-5 and TRBJ1-4; D is perhaps TRBD1 (6 bases). Specimen: whole blood, collected in connection with sensitization to the hapten diphenylcyclopropenone (DPC). The source is a woman in her 30s with alopecia areata. Some clones in this sample may be carry-over from other donors' samples. CDR3 DNA sequence: TGTGCCAGCAGCTTGTACGGGGGCAATAATGAAAAACTGTTTTTT. Its protein is CASSLYGGNNEKLFF.